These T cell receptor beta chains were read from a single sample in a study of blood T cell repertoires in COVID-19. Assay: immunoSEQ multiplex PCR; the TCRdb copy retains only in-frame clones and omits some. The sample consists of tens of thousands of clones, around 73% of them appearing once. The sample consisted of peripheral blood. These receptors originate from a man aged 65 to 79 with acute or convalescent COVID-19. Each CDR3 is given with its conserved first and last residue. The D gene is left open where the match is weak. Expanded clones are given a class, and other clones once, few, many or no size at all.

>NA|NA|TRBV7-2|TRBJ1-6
TGTGCCAGCAGCTTAGGGAGTGGGAGTAATTCACCCCTCCACTTT
CASSLGSGSNSPLHF
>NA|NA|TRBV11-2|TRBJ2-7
TGTGCCAGCAGCCGGCGTGTAGAGGGTCTGGGTATAAGCGAGCAGTACTTC
CASSRRVEGLGISEQYF
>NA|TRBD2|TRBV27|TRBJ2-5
TGTGCCAGCAGTTTCCTGGGGGGGGATTCCCAAGAGACCCAGTACTTC
CASSFLGGDSQETQYF
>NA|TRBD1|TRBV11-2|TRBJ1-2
TGTGCCAGCAGCAATCAATGGACAGGCGGAAGGGGCTACACCTTC
CASSNQWTGGRGYTF
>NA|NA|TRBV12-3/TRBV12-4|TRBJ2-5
TGTGCCAGCAGTTTCCGAGACAAAGAGACCCAGTACTTC
CASSFRDKETQYF
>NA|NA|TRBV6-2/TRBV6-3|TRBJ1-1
TGTGCCAGCAGTTTCACGGTTAGTGGCACTGAAGCTTTCTTT
CASSFTVSGTEAFF
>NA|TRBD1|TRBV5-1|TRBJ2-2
TGCGCCAGCAGCTGGGGGACAGAAAGAACCGGGGAGCTGTTTTTT
CASSWGTERTGELFF
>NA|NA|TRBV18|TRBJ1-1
TGTGCCAGCTCCCCAAATCGAGGTGGTGGGAACACTGAAGCTTTCTTT
CASSPNRGGGNTEAFF
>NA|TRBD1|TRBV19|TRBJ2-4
TGTGCCAGTAGTAGGACAGGCCTGGGGGACATTCAGTACTTC
CASSRTGLGDIQYF
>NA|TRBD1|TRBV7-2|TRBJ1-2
TGTGCCAGCAGCTTGCTGACAGGGAATAAGGGACGCGGCTACACCTTC
CASSLLTGNKGRGYTF
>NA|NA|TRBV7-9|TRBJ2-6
TGTGCCAGCAGCTTAGCTCGGGTCTCTGGGGCCAACGTCCTGACTTTC
CASSLARVSGANVLTF
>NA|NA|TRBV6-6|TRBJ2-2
TGTGCCAGCACTCGGCGGGGGCAGGGCGAGGGAACCGGGGAGCTGTTTTTT
CASTRRGQGEGTGELFF
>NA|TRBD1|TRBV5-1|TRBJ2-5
TGCGCCAGCAGCTTGGTGGGGACAGGGGAAGAGACCCAGTACTTC
CASSLVGTGEETQYF
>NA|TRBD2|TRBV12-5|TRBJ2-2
TGTGCTAGTGGCTCAACCCGACTAGCGGGGGGGGTCACCGGGGAGCTGTTTTTT
CASGSTRLAGGVTGELFF
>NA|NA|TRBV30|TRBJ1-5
TGTGCCTGGAGTGTACCCCCTGCCAAGAGTCAGCCCCAGCATTTT
CAWSVPPAKSQPQHF
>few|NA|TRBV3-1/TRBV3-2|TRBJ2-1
TGTGCCAGCAGCCAAGCCCGGACCAGTTCAGGGGATGAGCAGTTCTTC
CASSQARTSSGDEQFF
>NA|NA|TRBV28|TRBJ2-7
TGTGCCAGCAGTTCTGAGGTCTACGAGCAGTACTTC
CASSSEVYEQYF
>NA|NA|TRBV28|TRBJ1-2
TGTGCCAGCAGTGCAGGGAAGTGGGGCTACACCTTC
CASSAGKWGYTF
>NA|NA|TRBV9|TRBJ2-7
TGTGCCAGCAGCGTAGCTACAGGACAATCCTACGAGCAGTACTTC
CASSVATGQSYEQYF
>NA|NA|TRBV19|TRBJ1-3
TGTGCCAGTAGACCCTCAGGGAACGGAAACACCATATATTTT
CASRPSGNGNTIYF
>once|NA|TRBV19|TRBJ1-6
TGTGCCAGTTCTGCCGACTTTCGCAATTCACCCCTCCACTTT
CASSADFRNSPLHF
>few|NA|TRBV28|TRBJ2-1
TGTGCCAGCAGTTTTTACAGCCGGCTAGCGCTTTACAATGAGCAGTTCTTC
CASSFYSRLALYNEQFF
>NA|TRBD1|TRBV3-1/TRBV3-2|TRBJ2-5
TGTGCCAGCAGCCAAGCCGTGAGGACAGGGGTTCAAGAGACCCAGTACTTC
CASSQAVRTGVQETQYF
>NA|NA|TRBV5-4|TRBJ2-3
TGTGCCAGCAGCTTGGAGCGGTCCCGAACTGGAGATACGCAGTATTTT
CASSLERSRTGDTQYF
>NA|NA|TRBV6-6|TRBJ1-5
TGTGCCAGCAGTTACGGCCAGGGCGGCAATCAGCCCCAGCATTTT
CASSYGQGGNQPQHF
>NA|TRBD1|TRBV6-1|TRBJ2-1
TGTGCCAGCAGTGAAGCACAGGGGGCTACCTACAATGAGCAGTTCTTC
CASSEAQGATYNEQFF
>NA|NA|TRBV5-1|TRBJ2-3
TGCGCCAGCAGCTTGCGTAATCTTGGGCGGGAAGCCACAGATACGCAGTATTTT
CASSLRNLGREATDTQYF
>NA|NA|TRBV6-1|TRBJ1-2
TGTGCCAGCAGTGAAGGTGTCATAGCGAACTATGGCTACACCTTC
CASSEGVIANYGYTF
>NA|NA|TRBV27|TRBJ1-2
TGTGCCAGCTCACGAGGGCAGAGCCACTATGGCTACACCTTC
CASSRGQSHYGYTF
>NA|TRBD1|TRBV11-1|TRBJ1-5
TGTGCCAGCAGCTGGGCGGACAGGGGGCGCAATCAGCCCCAGCATTTT
CASSWADRGRNQPQHF
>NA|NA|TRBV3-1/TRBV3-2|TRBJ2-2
TGTGCCAGCAGCCAACAGGGATCCACCGGGGAGCTGTTTTTT
CASSQQGSTGELFF
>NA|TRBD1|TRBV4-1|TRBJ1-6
TGCGCCACCTCGGACAGGGGTGGTTCCTATAATTCACCCCTCCACTTT
CATSDRGGSYNSPLHF
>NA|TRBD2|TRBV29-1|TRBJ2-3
TGCAGCGTTTGGGTAGGGACTAACTACCCAGATACGCAGTATTTT
CSVWVGTNYPDTQYF
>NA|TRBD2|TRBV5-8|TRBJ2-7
TGTGCCAGCAGCTTGGAAGCTAGCGGTCTCTACGAGCAGTACTTC
CASSLEASGLYEQYF
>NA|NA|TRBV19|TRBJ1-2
TGTGCCAGTAGCCCAAGCGGCTATGGCTACACCTTC
CASSPSGYGYTF
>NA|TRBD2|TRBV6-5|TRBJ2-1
TGTGCCAGCAGAAGACTAGCGGGAGGCTTCAATGAGCAGTTCTTC
CASRRLAGGFNEQFF
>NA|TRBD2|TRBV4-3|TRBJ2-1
TGCGCCAGCAGCCAACCGGGACTAGCGGGAGCTCAGCAGTTCTTC
CASSQPGLAGAQQFF
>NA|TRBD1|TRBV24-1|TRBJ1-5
TGTGCCCCCTTAAAGGACAGGGTCACCCGGCCCCAGCATTTT
CAPLKDRVTRPQHF
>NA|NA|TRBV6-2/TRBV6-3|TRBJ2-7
TGTGCCAGCAGTTACTCTCCCAGCGGAGATATACGAGGGATGCAGTACTTC
CASSYSPSGDIRGMQYF
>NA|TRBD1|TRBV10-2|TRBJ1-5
TGCGCCAGCACCGGGACAGGGGGACAGCCCCAGCATTTT
CASTGTGGQPQHF
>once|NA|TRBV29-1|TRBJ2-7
TGCAGCGGTTACAGGGAACCCCACGAGCAGTACTTC
CSGYREPHEQYF
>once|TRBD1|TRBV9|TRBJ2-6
TGTGCCAGCAGCGTCAGGGGGCCCCTTGTTTCCGGGGCCAACGTCCTGACTTTC
CASSVRGPLVSGANVLTF
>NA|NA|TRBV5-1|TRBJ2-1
TGCGCCAGCAGCTTGGGACTCTCGGAAACCAAAAATGAGCAGTTCTTC
CASSLGLSETKNEQFF
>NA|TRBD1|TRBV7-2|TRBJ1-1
TGTGCCAGCAGCCCAAACCGGGACAGGAGGGCTTTCTTT
CASSPNRDRRAFF
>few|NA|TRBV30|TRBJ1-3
TGTGCCTGGGGGCAAACGGGCACCATATATTTT
CAWGQTGTIYF
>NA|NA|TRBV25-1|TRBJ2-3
TGTGCCAGCAGTCCCTGGGTCGGGGAAGCTAGCACAGATACGCAGTATTTT
CASSPWVGEASTDTQYF
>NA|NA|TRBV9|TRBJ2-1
TGTGCCAGCAGCTACAAGCGGGAGCAGTTCTTC
CASSYKREQFF
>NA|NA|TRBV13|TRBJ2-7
TGTGCCAGCAGCTCCAACCTGGGGCTAGATTACTACGAGCAGTACTTC
CASSSNLGLDYYEQYF
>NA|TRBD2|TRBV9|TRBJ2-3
TGTGCCAGCAGCATCCGGGGAGGGAGCGGCGATACGCAGTATTTT
CASSIRGGSGDTQYF
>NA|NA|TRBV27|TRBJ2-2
TGTGCCAGCAGTTGGGGTAGTCGGGAGTGGGCCACCGGGGAGCTGTTTTTT
CASSWGSREWATGELFF
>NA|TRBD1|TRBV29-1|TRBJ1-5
TGCAGCGTTGTAGTTGGACAGGGGGGCAATCAGCCCCAGCATTTT
CSVVVGQGGNQPQHF
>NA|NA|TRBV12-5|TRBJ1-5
TGTGCTAGTGGTTCGAACAGGTTTCTCGGTGATCAGCCCCAGCATTTT
CASGSNRFLGDQPQHF
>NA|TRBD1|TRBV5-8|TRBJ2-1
TGTGCCAGCACCACCGGGACAGGGCAGTTCTTC
CASTTGTGQFF
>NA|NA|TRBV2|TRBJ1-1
TGTGCCTCACAGGGTGGCACTGAAGCTTTCTTT
CASQGGTEAFF
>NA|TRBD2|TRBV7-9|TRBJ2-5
TGTGCCAGCAGCTTGGGTAGCGGGGGGCAGGAGACCCAGTACTTC
CASSLGSGGQETQYF